A selection of T cell receptor beta chains follows, all from one sample in a study of cytomegalovirus exposure and HLA in healthy donors. The protocol was immunoSEQ multiplex PCR, while the TCRdb copy is restricted to in-frame clones and leaves out a portion. The sample holds roughly 130,000 clones, just under 75% seen once. Sequenced input: PBMCs. Every receptor here comes from a man between 35 and 55 years old in good health and CMV-seropositive. Both conserved end residues are trimmed from each CDR3. Some rows mark clone size as missing; the rest say once, few, many or name a class of expanded clone.

J,length,size,V,CDR3
TRBJ1-1,13,few,TRBV19,ASSTPRRGGTEAF
TRBJ1-2,12,.,TRBV19,ASSEGTGKYGYT
TRBJ1-4,13,.,TRBV28,ASALDPRGGEKLF
TRBJ2-7,11,.,TRBV27,ASSLTGVSEQY
TRBJ2-1,13,.,TRBV7-9,SSSAKGQGGNEQF
TRBJ1-1,13,.,TRBV28,ASSFRQWGKAEAF
TRBJ1-1,13,.,TRBV5-1,ASAPIGQGNTEAF
TRBJ2-7,11,.,TRBV6-6,ASSSGPTKIQY
TRBJ2-7,12,.,TRBV27,ASHTDRTSYEQY
TRBJ1-5,14,few,TRBV11-3,ASSPKGGDRDQPQH
TRBJ2-6,15,few,TRBV5-1,ASSLAVPGVGANVLT
TRBJ1-6,14,.,TRBV5-6,ATSSAGLTRQSPLH
TRBJ1-2,14,few,TRBV11-2,ASSPRTGNNNYGYT
TRBJ2-2,13,few,TRBV5-4,ASSLGLARTGELF
TRBJ2-5,12,.,TRBV7-9,ASSSEGGIETQY
TRBJ2-3,12,once,TRBV5-4,ASSRATGADTQY
TRBJ2-5,12,.,TRBV4-2,ASSQGTLQETQY
TRBJ2-2,13,.,TRBV14,ASSQAGGNTGELF